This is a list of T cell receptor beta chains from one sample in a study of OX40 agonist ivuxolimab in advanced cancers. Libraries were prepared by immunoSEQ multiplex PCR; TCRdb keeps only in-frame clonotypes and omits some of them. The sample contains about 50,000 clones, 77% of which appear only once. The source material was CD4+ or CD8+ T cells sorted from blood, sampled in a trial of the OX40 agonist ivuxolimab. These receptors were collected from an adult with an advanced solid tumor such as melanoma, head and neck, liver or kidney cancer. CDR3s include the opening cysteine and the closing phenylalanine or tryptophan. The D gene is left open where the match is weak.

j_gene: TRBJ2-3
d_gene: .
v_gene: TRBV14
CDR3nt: TGTGCCAGCAGCCAAGACCCCAGGCAGGCAGATACGCAGTATTTT
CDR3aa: CASSQDPRQADTQYF

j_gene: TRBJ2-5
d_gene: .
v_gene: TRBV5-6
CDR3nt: TGTGCCAGCAGCTGGGTATCCCTAGAGGGGACCCAGTACTTC
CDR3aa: CASSWVSLEGTQYF

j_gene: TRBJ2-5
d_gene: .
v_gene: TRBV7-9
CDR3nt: TGTGCCAGCAGCTTAGGGGGGGAGAGAGGGGGGCTGGAAGAGACCCAGTACTTC
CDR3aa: CASSLGGERGGLEETQYF

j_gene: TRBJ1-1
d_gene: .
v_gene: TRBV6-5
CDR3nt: TGTGCCAGCAGTTTCATGAACACTGAAGCTTTCTTT
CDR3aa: CASSFMNTEAFF

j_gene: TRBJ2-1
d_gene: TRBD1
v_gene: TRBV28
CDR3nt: TGTGCCAGCAGACACAGGGGGACCTACAATGAGCAGTTCTTC
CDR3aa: CASRHRGTYNEQFF

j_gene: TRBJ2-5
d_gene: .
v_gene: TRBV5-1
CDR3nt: TGCGCCAGCAGCTTCCTAGTTCAAGAGACCCAGTACTTC
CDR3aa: CASSFLVQETQYF

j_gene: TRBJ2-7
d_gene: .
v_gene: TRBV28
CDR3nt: TGTGCCAGCAGTCCTTGGGACACTAGAATCTACGAGCAGTACTTC
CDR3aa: CASSPWDTRIYEQYF

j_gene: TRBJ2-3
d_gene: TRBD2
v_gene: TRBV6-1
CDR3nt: TGTGCCAGCCTATTGGGCGGGAGGGCCGGTTCGCAGTATTTT
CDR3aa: CASLLGGRAGSQYF

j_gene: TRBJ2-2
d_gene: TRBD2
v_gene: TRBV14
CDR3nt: TGTGCCAGCAGCCCCTGGCGGGAGGGCCGTACCGGGGAGCTGTTTTTT
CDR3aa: CASSPWREGRTGELFF

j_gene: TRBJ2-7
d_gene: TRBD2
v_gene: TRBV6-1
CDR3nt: TGTGCCAGCAGTGAATTCTGGGGACTAGAGAACGAGCAGTACTTC
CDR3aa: CASSEFWGLENEQYF

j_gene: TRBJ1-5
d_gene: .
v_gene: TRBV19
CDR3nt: TGTGCCAGTACCGTGAATCGACAGCTCAATCAGCCCCAGCATTTT
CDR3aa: CASTVNRQLNQPQHF

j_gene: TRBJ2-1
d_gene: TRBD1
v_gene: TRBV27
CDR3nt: TGTGCCAGCAGTTTCCCCACAGGGGACACAACAATTTATGAGCAGTTCTTC
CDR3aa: CASSFPTGDTTIYEQFF

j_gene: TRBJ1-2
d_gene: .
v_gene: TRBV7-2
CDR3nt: TGTGCCAGCAGCTCCCCCCGGACAGAATATGGCTACACCTTC
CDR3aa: CASSSPRTEYGYTF

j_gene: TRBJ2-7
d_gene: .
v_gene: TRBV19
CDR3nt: TGTGCCAGTAGTCACCGGACCCACGAGCCCTACGAGCAGTACTTC
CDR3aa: CASSHRTHEPYEQYF

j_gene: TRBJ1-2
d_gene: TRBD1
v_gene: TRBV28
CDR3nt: TGTGCCAGCAGAAGCGCCAGGGGGCGCGGATTGTATGGCTACACCTTC
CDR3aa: CASRSARGRGLYGYTF

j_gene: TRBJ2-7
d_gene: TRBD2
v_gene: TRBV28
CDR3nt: TGTGCCAGCAGTTTCGCGGGAGGGGGTTACGAGCAGTACTTC
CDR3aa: CASSFAGGGYEQYF

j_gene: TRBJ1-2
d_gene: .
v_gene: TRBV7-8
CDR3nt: TGTGCCAGCAGCTTAAGGGACTCCTCTGGCTACACCTTC
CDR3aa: CASSLRDSSGYTF

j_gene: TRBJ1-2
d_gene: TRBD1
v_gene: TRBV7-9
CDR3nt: TGTGCCAGCAGTCCCGGGACAGGGGTTAACTATGGCTACACCTTC
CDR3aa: CASSPGTGVNYGYTF

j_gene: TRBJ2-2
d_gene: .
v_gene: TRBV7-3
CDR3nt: TGTGCCAGCAGCCCGATTGGGGGCCAGAACACCGGGGAGCTGTTTTTT
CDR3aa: CASSPIGGQNTGELFF

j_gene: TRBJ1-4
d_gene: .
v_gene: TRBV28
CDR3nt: TGTGCCAGCAGTTGGCAGGGTCGGGAAAAACTGTTTTTT
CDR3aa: CASSWQGREKLFF

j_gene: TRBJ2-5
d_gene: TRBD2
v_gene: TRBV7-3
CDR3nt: TGTGCCAGCAGCTCAGCGGGAGGAAAACAAGAGACCCAGTACTTC
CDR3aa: CASSSAGGKQETQYF

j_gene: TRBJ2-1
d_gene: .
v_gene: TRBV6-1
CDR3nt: TGTGCCAGCAGTGTCGGGCACCACAATGAGCAGTTCTTC
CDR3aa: CASSVGHHNEQFF

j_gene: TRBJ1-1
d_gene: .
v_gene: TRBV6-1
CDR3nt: TGTGCCAGCAGTGAAATAGAAGGAGGCACTGAAGCTTTCTTT
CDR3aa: CASSEIEGGTEAFF